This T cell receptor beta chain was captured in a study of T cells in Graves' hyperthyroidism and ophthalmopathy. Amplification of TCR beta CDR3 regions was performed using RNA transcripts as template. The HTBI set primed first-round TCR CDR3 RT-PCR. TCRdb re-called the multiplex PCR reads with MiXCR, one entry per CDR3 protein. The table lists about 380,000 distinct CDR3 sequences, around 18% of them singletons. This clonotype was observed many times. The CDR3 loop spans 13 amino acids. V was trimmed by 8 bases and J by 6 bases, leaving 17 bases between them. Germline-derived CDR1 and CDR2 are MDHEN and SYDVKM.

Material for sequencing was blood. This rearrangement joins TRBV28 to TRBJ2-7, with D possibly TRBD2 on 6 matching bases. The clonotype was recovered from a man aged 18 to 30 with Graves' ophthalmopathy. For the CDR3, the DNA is TGTGCCAGCGCAAACTGGGGGGTTAGCGAGCAGTACTTC. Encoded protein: CASANWGVSEQYF.